This T cell receptor (beta chain) was captured in a study of blood T cell repertoires in COVID-19. Study-wide context: The analysed material was cDNA or gDNA that came from T cells, B-cell-depleted T cells, or PBMCs.

Repertoires were generated with immunoSEQ multiplex PCR, while TCRdb's copy carries only in-frame clones and drops some. In the table there are approximately 170,000 clones, roughly 90% of which are singletons. The CDR3 length is 14 residues. The germline CDR1 and CDR2 sequences are MNHEY and SVGAGI. The germline V and J ends were trimmed by 4 bases and 10 bases, with 14 bases remaining between them. The source is a man aged 18-30 years with COVID-19, enrolled during active disease. The J gene is TRBJ1-6, the V gene TRBV6-5; D is possibly TRBD1 (6 bases). The specimen sequenced was peripheral blood. The CDR3 protein is CASSLGGRRSPLHF. The CDR3 DNA is TGTGCCAGCAGTTTGGGGGGGCGGAGGTCACCCCTCCACTTT.